The rows below give T cell receptor beta chains drawn from one sample of a study of T cell responses to AZD1222 COVID-19 vaccine. Data came from immunoSEQ multiplex PCR; TCRdb stores just in-frame clones and leaves some out. The sample has roughly 140,000 clones, under 95% seen once; the top ten hold roughly 2.9%. The source material was peripheral blood, sampled on day 0 of MenACWY control vaccination. Receptors were obtained from an adult in good health. Each CDR3 is given with its conserved first and last residue. D genes are given only for firm matches. Rows give clone size only sometimes, using once, few, many, or a class for an expanded clone.

TRBJ2-2	-	TRBD1	TRBV7-9	CASSLGTGGVPGELFF	TGTGCCAGCAGCTTAGGGACAGGGGGTGTCCCCGGGGAGCTGTTTTTT
TRBJ2-1	once	TRBD2	TRBV11-3	CASSLVGGRVAGGLNEQFF	TGTGCCAGCAGCTTAGTTGGGGGGCGTGTGGCGGGAGGGCTCAATGAGCAGTTCTTC
TRBJ2-3	-	-	TRBV7-6	CASSLAGLRTDTQYF	TGTGCCAGCAGCTTAGCCGGCTTACGCACAGATACGCAGTATTTT
TRBJ1-1	-	-	TRBV2	CASRPALTWRDTEAFF	TGTGCCAGCAGACCGGCCCTCACATGGAGGGACACTGAAGCTTTCTTT
TRBJ2-5	-	-	TRBV6-2/TRBV6-3	CASSYQGLGTQYF	TGTGCCAGCAGTTATCAGGGTTTGGGGACCCAGTACTTC
TRBJ2-1	-	-	TRBV7-2	CASSLGPLSSSYNEQFF	TGTGCCAGCAGCTTGGGACCCCTTTCGAGCTCCTACAATGAGCAGTTCTTC
TRBJ1-1	-	-	TRBV5-1	CASSFLGLNTEAFF	TGCGCCAGCAGTTTTTTGGGCTTGAACACTGAAGCTTTCTTT
TRBJ2-7	-	-	TRBV6-4	CASSDSPGGKQYF	TGTGCCAGCAGTGATTCCCCGGGGGGCAAGCAGTACTTC
TRBJ1-2	-	TRBD1	TRBV19	CASSPEEGQALTLGYGYTF	TGTGCCAGTAGCCCAGAGGAAGGACAGGCTCTTACTCTAGGGTATGGCTACACCTTC
TRBJ1-4	-	TRBD1	TRBV27	CASSATGTGAYFNEKLFF	TGTGCCAGCAGTGCAACCGGGACAGGGGCCTACTTTAATGAAAAACTGTTTTTT
TRBJ1-1	-	TRBD1	TRBV19	CASERQGLGNTEAFF	TGTGCCAGCGAACGACAGGGCCTAGGGAACACTGAAGCTTTCTTT
TRBJ2-6	-	-	TRBV28	CASSFDRLGDVLTF	TGTGCCAGCAGTTTCGACAGGTTGGGAGACGTCCTGACTTTC
TRBJ1-2	-	-	TRBV5-1	CASSPGIYGYTF	TGCGCCAGCAGCCCAGGGATCTATGGCTACACCTTC
TRBJ2-7	-	-	TRBV6-1	CASSEVGGRSSYEQYF	TGTGCCAGCAGTGAAGTTGGGGGGCGGAGCTCCTACGAGCAGTACTTC
TRBJ1-1	-	-	TRBV28	CASRGTEAFF	TGTGCCAGCAGGGGCACTGAAGCTTTCTTT
TRBJ1-2	-	TRBD1	TRBV28	CASRGDRGYGYTF	TGTGCCAGCAGAGGGGACAGGGGTTATGGCTACACCTTC
TRBJ1-1	-	TRBD1	TRBV13	CASSLGPGGETEAFF	TGTGCCAGCAGCTTAGGTCCAGGGGGTGAAACTGAAGCTTTCTTT
TRBJ2-7	-	TRBD2	TRBV28	CASSPTRGLAGENEQYF	TGTGCCAGCAGCCCCACTAGGGGACTAGCGGGAGAGAACGAGCAGTACTTC
TRBJ2-1	-	-	TRBV28	CASTSSHNEQFF	TGTGCCAGCACCTCCTCACATAATGAGCAGTTCTTC
TRBJ1-5	-	TRBD1	TRBV3-1/TRBV3-2	CASSRGTARLNQPQHF	TGTGCCAGCAGCCGGGGGACAGCAAGACTCAATCAGCCCCAGCATTTT
TRBJ1-5	-	-	TRBV6-4	CASSDSPNQPQHF	TGTGCCAGCAGTGACTCCCCCAATCAGCCCCAGCATTTT
TRBJ1-1	-	-	TRBV2	CASSEGAPRYTEAFF	TGTGCCAGCAGTGAAGGGGCGCCCCGGTACACTGAAGCTTTCTTT
TRBJ1-6	-	TRBD1	TRBV27	CASRLGQTYNSPLHF	TGTGCCAGCAGGTTGGGACAGACCTATAATTCACCCCTCCACTTT
TRBJ2-5	-	-	TRBV28	CASSPHVWAGEGETQYF	TGTGCCAGCAGCCCCCATGTGTGGGCAGGGGAAGGAGAGACCCAGTACTTC
TRBJ2-5	once	TRBD2	TRBV6-5	CASSYSSGGARETQYF	TGTGCCAGCAGTTACTCGAGCGGGGGGGCCCGGGAGACCCAGTACTTC
TRBJ1-1	-	-	TRBV5-4	CASSLEQRSENTEAFF	TGTGCCAGCAGCTTGGAACAGCGGAGCGAGAACACTGAAGCTTTCTTT
TRBJ2-3	once	TRBD2	TRBV30	CAWSAEGRLAGGDTQYF	TGTGCCTGGAGCGCCGAAGGTAGACTAGCGGGGGGAGATACGCAGTATTTT
TRBJ2-7	few	-	TRBV28	CASRTLYEQYF	TGTGCCAGCCGGACATTATACGAGCAGTACTTC
TRBJ1-1	-	-	TRBV7-9	CASSSLGFMTEAFF	TGTGCCAGCAGCTCCCTGGGCTTCATGACTGAAGCTTTCTTT
TRBJ2-1	-	-	TRBV6-5	CASIRTNEQFF	TGTGCCAGCATTAGGACCAATGAGCAGTTCTTC
TRBJ1-5	-	-	TRBV9	CASSVAAGVNQPQHF	TGTGCCAGCAGCGTAGCGGCAGGGGTGAATCAGCCCCAGCATTTT
TRBJ1-2	-	-	TRBV6-2/TRBV6-3	CASSFRQAYGYTF	TGTGCCAGCAGTTTTCGACAGGCCTATGGCTACACCTTC
TRBJ2-1	-	-	TRBV6-4	CASSDPRGGADEQFF	TGTGCCAGCAGTGACCCCAGGGGCGGGGCGGATGAGCAGTTCTTC
TRBJ1-1	once	-	TRBV12-3/TRBV12-4	CASSLQGNTEAFF	TGTGCCAGCAGTTTACAGGGGAACACTGAAGCTTTCTTT
TRBJ1-4	-	-	TRBV27	CASSSRAFNEKLFF	TGTGCCAGCAGTTCCCGGGCCTTTAATGAAAAACTGTTTTTT
TRBJ1-1	-	TRBD1	TRBV10-2	CASRGDRNTEAFF	TGCGCCAGCAGGGGGGACAGAAACACTGAAGCTTTCTTT
TRBJ1-2	-	TRBD1	TRBV4-2	CASSQDPGTGGAYGYTF	TGTGCCAGCAGCCAAGATCCGGGGACAGGGGGCGCCTATGGCTACACCTTC
TRBJ2-7	-	TRBD1	TRBV2	CASSVQGAPYEQYF	TGTGCCAGCAGTGTACAGGGGGCCCCCTACGAGCAGTACTTC
TRBJ2-5	-	TRBD2	TRBV5-1	CASSSGTSGSTETQYF	TGCGCCAGCAGCTCCGGGACTAGCGGGAGTACGGAGACCCAGTACTTC
TRBJ1-2	-	-	TRBV5-1	CASSSAGDYGYTF	TGCGCCAGCAGTTCGGCAGGGGACTATGGCTACACCTTC
TRBJ1-5	-	-	TRBV7-8	CASSLGGVLLISNQPQHF	TGTGCCAGCAGCTTAGGCGGAGTTTTGCTTATTAGCAATCAGCCCCAGCATTTT
TRBJ2-1	-	TRBD2	TRBV27	CASSFWREGLNEQFF	TGTGCCAGCAGTTTTTGGCGGGAGGGCCTAAATGAGCAGTTCTTC
TRBJ2-7	-	-	TRBV6-5	CASSYTERYEQYF	TGTGCCAGCAGTTACACGGAAAGGTACGAGCAGTACTTC
TRBJ2-7	-	-	TRBV5-4	CASSRGQQGNEQYF	TGTGCCAGCAGTCGGGGGCAACAGGGAAACGAGCAGTACTTC
TRBJ2-1	-	-	TRBV7-9	CASSTRDNYNEQFF	TGTGCCAGCAGCACCCGGGACAACTACAATGAGCAGTTCTTC
TRBJ1-6	-	-	TRBV19	CASSLYQGRNYNSPLHF	TGTGCCAGTAGTCTTTACCAAGGACGGAATTATAATTCACCCCTCCACTTT
TRBJ1-6	-	-	TRBV28	CASSSRSSSYNSPLHF	TGTGCCAGCAGTTCCCGTTCGAGCTCCTATAATTCACCCCTCCACTTT
TRBJ1-2	-	TRBD1	TRBV9	CASSVVVGTGDSQYTF	TGTGCCAGCAGCGTTGTTGTTGGGACAGGGGACTCTCAGTACACCTTC
TRBJ1-1	-	-	TRBV7-9	CASSYMGTEAFF	TGTGCCAGCAGCTACATGGGGACTGAAGCTTTCTTT
TRBJ2-3	few	TRBD2	TRBV4-2	CASSQELGLAGGDTQYF	TGTGCCAGCAGCCAAGAGTTGGGACTAGCGGGAGGAGATACGCAGTATTTT
TRBJ1-1	-	TRBD1	TRBV20-1	CSAPTGGQAFF	TGCAGTGCGCCAACAGGGGGTCAAGCTTTCTTT
TRBJ1-1	-	TRBD1	TRBV27	CASSFGGTGSEAFF	TGTGCCAGCAGTTTCGGCGGGACAGGGTCTGAAGCTTTCTTT
TRBJ2-7	-	TRBD2	TRBV28	CASRTSGLAGLYEQYF	TGTGCCAGCAGAACCTCGGGACTAGCGGGTCTTTACGAGCAGTACTTC